This is a list of T cell receptor beta chains from one sample in a study of naive and memory T cell subsets. TCRdb independently ran MiXCR on the UMI-ligation and nested PCR reads; one entry per CDR3 protein. The table includes approximately 140,000 distinct CDR3 sequences, under 25% detected once. What was sequenced was naive CD4+ T cells from blood. Receptors originate from a human donor in good health. Each CDR3 is given with its conserved first and last residue. D genes are given only for firm matches. The listing skips clone size in some rows; elsewhere it reads once, few, many or a size class.

clone size	CDR3 length	D gene	V gene	J gene	CDR3 protein	CDR3 DNA
many	11	-	TRBV6-2/TRBV6-3	TRBJ2-7	CASRTHYEQYF	TGTGCCAGCAGGACCCACTACGAGCAGTACTTC
-	17	-	TRBV28	TRBJ1-5	CASSSTMTPRFNQPQHF	TGTGCCAGCAGTTCGACTATGACCCCGAGATTTAATCAGCCCCAGCATTTT
many	14	TRBD1	TRBV12-3/TRBV12-4	TRBJ1-1	CASSTTGRVAEAFF	TGTGCCAGCAGTACGACAGGGAGGGTGGCTGAAGCTTTCTTT
-	15	-	TRBV7-6	TRBJ2-7	CASSLSPDSGYEQYF	TGTGCCAGCAGCTTAAGTCCCGACTCCGGGTACGAGCAGTACTTC
-	14	TRBD1	TRBV12-3/TRBV12-4	TRBJ2-1	CASSSGTVYNEQFF	TGTGCCAGCAGCTCCGGGACAGTTTACAATGAGCAGTTCTTC
few	13	TRBD1	TRBV6-5	TRBJ1-2	CASSWGQDYGYTF	TGTGCCAGCAGTTGGGGACAGGACTATGGCTACACCTTC
-	12	-	TRBV6-4	TRBJ2-1	CASSDPTGKQFF	TGTGCCAGCAGTGACCCTACAGGGAAGCAGTTCTTC
-	12	-	TRBV19	TRBJ1-1	CASSKATTKAFF	TGTGCCAGTAGTAAGGCGACAACCAAAGCTTTCTTT
many	17	TRBD1	TRBV10-3	TRBJ2-7	CAISEPPTGQGRYEQYF	TGTGCCATCAGTGAGCCACCAACCGGACAGGGCCGGTACGAGCAGTACTTC
few	15	-	TRBV27	TRBJ2-4	CASSPRYGLGNIQYF	TGTGCCAGCAGTCCCAGATATGGGTTAGGTAACATTCAGTACTTC
few	14	-	TRBV20-1	TRBJ2-3	CSASKAVGTDTQYF	TGCAGTGCTAGCAAAGCTGTAGGTACAGATACGCAGTATTTT
once	17	TRBD1	TRBV20-1	TRBJ1-5	CSARDPGRTGFNQPQHF	TGCAGTGCTAGAGATCCTGGGAGGACAGGATTCAATCAGCCCCAGCATTTT
-	13	-	TRBV12-3/TRBV12-4	TRBJ2-3	CASRPLSSDTQYF	TGTGCCAGCCGGCCCTTGAGTTCTGATACGCAGTATTTT